This entry lists 19 T cell receptor beta chains sequenced from one sample in a study of OX40 agonist ivuxolimab in advanced cancers. Profiled with immunoSEQ multiplex PCR; TCRdb holds only in-frame clones, not every one. This table holds over 55,000 clones, 94% found once. The input for sequencing was CD4+ or CD8+ T cells sorted from blood, taken in a trial of the OX40 agonist ivuxolimab. All receptors derive from an adult with an advanced solid tumor such as melanoma, head and neck, liver or kidney cancer.

The genes are TRBV7-6 and TRBJ1-3; D is unclear. The CDR3 extends over 13 amino acids. Looked up from germline, CDR1 is SGHVS and CDR2 is FNYEAQ. Trimming stripped 11 bases from V and 9 bases from J, with 20 bases between. Here the CDR3 reads CASTTGSLGTIYF. Here the CDR3 DNA reads TGTGCCTCCACCACTGGGTCCCTGGGCACCATATATTTT.

CDR3 loop: CASSQGGGGTYEQYF. The DNA of the CDR3 is TGCGCCAGCAGCCAAGGTGGGGGGGGAACCTACGAGCAGTACTTC. This sequence joins TRBV4-3 and TRBJ2-7; 7 positions match TRBD2. V lost 1 base, J lost 2 bases, and 5 bases stayed unmatched. CDR3 length: 15 residues. CDR1 is LGHNA and CDR2 is YSLEER in the germline V gene.

The rearrangement uses TRBV19 and TRBJ2-2; D gene ambiguous. With 1 base removed from V and 8 bases from J, the gap between germline ends came to 11 bases. CDR3 length equals 14 residues. CDR1 and CDR2 (germline): LNHDA, SQIVND (reference sequence). CDR3 protein: CASSIALSWGELFF. Written as DNA, the CDR3 is TGTGCCAGTAGTATAGCACTATCCTGGGGGGAGCTGTTTTTT.

The J gene is TRBJ1-1, the V gene TRBV27; no reliable D call. The CDR3 contains 16 residues. The germline gives CDR1 MNHEY, CDR2 SMNVEV (reference sequence). V gave up 0 bases and J gave up 4 bases, with 15 bases separating them. The CDR3 DNA reads as TGTGCCAGCAGTTTATCTCGGACGAATGGGATCACTGAAGCTTTCTTT. The encoded protein is CASSLSRTNGITEAFF.

The J gene is TRBJ1-4, the V gene TRBV10-3; possibly TRBD1 for D (5 bases). Germline CDR1 reads ENHRY; CDR2 reads SYGVKD. This CDR3 is built from 14 residues. V gave up 5 bases and J gave up 1 base, with 8 bases separating them. CDR3 region: CAISTGETNEKLFF. DNA of the CDR3: TGTGCCATCAGTACGGGGGAAACTAATGAAAAACTGTTTTTT.

V usage is TRBV27 and J usage is TRBJ2-7, with D possibly matching TRBD2 (6 bases). Germline CDR1 reads MNHEY; CDR2 reads SMNVEV (reference sequence). The CDR3 is made up of 14 amino acids. V lost 8 bases, J lost 3 bases, and 17 bases lay in between. The chain's CDR3 is CASSPGTGLYEQYF. CDR3 DNA sequence: TGTGCCAGCTCCCCCGGGACGGGACTCTACGAGCAGTACTTC.

The chain uses TRBV13 and TRBJ1-2; 8 nucleotides agree with TRBD1. Germline loops: CDR1 PRHDT, CDR2 FYEKMQ (reference sequence). The CDR3 consists of 15 residues. Losses at the gene ends were 0 bases for V and 8 bases for J; bases not matched to a gene: 8. The CDR3 bases are TGTGCCAGCAGCTTAGGGACAGGGGCTGGAGGAGGCTACACCTTC. It specifies CASSLGTGAGGGYTF.

V and J are TRBV28 and TRBJ2-1, with TRBD2 identical over 10 bases. This CDR3 has 12 residues. Germline CDR1 reads MDHEN; CDR2 reads SYDVKM. V shed 8 bases, J shed 10 bases, and the junction held 5 bases outside the gene matches. The chain's CDR3 is CASEERGGEQFF. CDR3 nucleotide sequence: TGTGCCAGCGAGGAGCGGGGGGGGGAGCAGTTCTTC.

The chain combines TRBV7-2 with TRBJ2-7, with D tentatively TRBD2 (6 bases). V was cut by 4 bases and J by 7 bases, with 8 bases left in between. Per the germline V gene, CDR1 is SGHTA and CDR2 is FQGNSA. This CDR3 contains 11 residues. Written as DNA, the CDR3 is TGTGCCAGCAGCTCCGGGGGAGAGCAGTACTTC. Translation: CASSSGGEQYF.

This chain connects TRBV27 to TRBJ1-6; D is uncertain. The CDR3 is 17 residues long. CDR1 is MNHEY and CDR2 is SMNVEV in the germline V gene (reference sequence). Trimming took off 0 bases at V and 0 bases at J, with 9 bases between the two ends. This CDR3 is CASSLSGPSSYNSPLHF. CDR3 in DNA: TGTGCCAGCAGTTTATCAGGTCCAAGCTCCTATAATTCACCCCTCCACTTT.

V and J are TRBV5-1 and TRBJ2-7; 8 bases are shared with TRBD1. The V gene end was trimmed by 2 bases and the J gene end by 4 bases; junction bases not matched to a gene: 17. Germline lookup yields CDR1 SGHRS and CDR2 YFSETQ. The CDR3 covers 18 residues. The CDR3 DNA follows: TGCGCCAGCAGCTTAGGCCCCCACGGACAGGGTGCTTGGTACGAGCAGTACTTC. The encoded protein is CASSLGPHGQGAWYEQYF.

This clone was observed a few times. The chain carries TRBV10-3 and TRBJ1-1, with D maybe TRBD1 (6 bases). The V end lost 10 bases, the J end lost 1 base, and 13 bases lay between the germline ends. Germline CDR1 and CDR2: ENHRY and SYGVKD. The CDR3 loop spans 13 amino acids. This CDR3 reads CATWDTQNTEAFF. CDR3 DNA: TGTGCCACCTGGGACACCCAGAACACTGAAGCTTTCTTT.

The chain combines TRBV5-4 with TRBJ1-1; D gene ambiguous. V shed 4 bases and J shed 3 bases, with 4 bases lying between them. The CDR3 has 11 amino acids. Germline-derived CDR1 and CDR2 are SGHNT and YYREEE (reference sequence). The CDR3 DNA sequence: TGTGCCAGCAGCCTCGACACTGAAGCTTTCTTT. It specifies CASSLDTEAFF.

The V and J genes are TRBV27 and TRBJ1-2, with TRBD1 as a possible D gene (5 bases). Trimming cost V 7 bases and J 5 bases, with 11 bases left between them. Germline values: CDR1 MNHEY, CDR2 SMNVEV (reference sequence). The CDR3 consists of 12 residues. CDR3 amino acids: CASKDTEYGYTF. Here the CDR3 DNA reads TGTGCCAGCAAGGACACCGAATATGGCTACACCTTC.

The V and J genes are TRBV28 and TRBJ2-5; TRBD2 matches at 12 bases. V lost 5 bases and J lost 5; bases outside the gene matches: 3. There are 14 residues in the CDR3. The germline gives CDR1 MDHEN, CDR2 SYDVKM. The CDR3 loop is CASSLAGGPETQYF. CDR3 in DNA: TGTGCCAGCAGTCTAGCGGGAGGGCCCGAGACCCAGTACTTC.

This CDR3 is CASSLSPTRADTQYF. CDR3 in DNA: TGTGCCAGCAGCTTAAGCCCGACTCGGGCAGATACGCAGTATTTT. V and J are TRBV7-6 and TRBJ2-3; D not resolved. CDR3 length: 15 amino acids. With 2 bases removed from V and 4 bases from J, the gap between germline ends came to 13 bases. Germline V gene sequence: CDR1 SGHVS, CDR2 FNYEAQ.

This sequence joins TRBV7-9 and TRBJ1-5; possible D gene TRBD1, 5 bases. Deletions cut 3 bases from V and 3 bases from J, with 6 bases between. The CDR3 runs to 13 residues. Germline V gives CDR1 SEHNR, CDR2 FQNEAQ (reference sequence). This CDR3 reads CASSLGLNQPQHF. The CDR3 DNA sequence: TGTGCCAGCAGCTTGGGACTCAATCAGCCCCAGCATTTT.

This clone was recorded a few times. This chain links TRBV19 with TRBJ1-1; no definite D call. Per germline, CDR1 LNHDA and CDR2 SQIVND (reference sequence). Trimming left V 5 bases short and J 7 bases short, with 11 bases between. CDR3 length: 12 amino acids. The CDR3 DNA reads TGTGCCAGTAGTGTCACCACTCATGAAGCTTTCTTT. Translated, it gives CASSVTTHEAFF.

V and J are TRBV7-9 and TRBJ1-4; the D is unclear. The CDR3 covers 14 residues. Germline CDR1 SEHNR, CDR2 FQNEAQ (reference sequence). V shed 4 bases and J shed 0 bases, with 6 bases lying between them. CDR3: CASSSDATNEKLFF. The CDR3 nucleotides read TGTGCCAGCAGCTCGGATGCAACTAATGAAAAACTGTTTTTT.